Presented here are 30 T cell receptor beta chains from one specimen sequenced in a study of Ad26.COV2.S vaccination and SARS-CoV-2 variants. The sample's treatment: some 20 received Ad26.COV2.S at low or high dose, single or two shots; 5 received placebo; per-sample allocation not given. Specimen acquisition occurred on day 63 following the initial vaccine or placebo injection. Data came from immunoSEQ multiplex PCR; TCRdb stores just in-frame clones and leaves some out. The data show around 500,000 clones, roughly nine tenths seen once. The sample consisted of peripheral blood, taken in a trial of Ad26.COV2.S vaccine versus placebo. The source is a person aged 18-65 years who received the Ad26.COV2.S COVID-19 vaccine or a placebo.

The gene calls are TRBV11-2 and TRBJ1-5; D unclear. The CDR3 length is 16 residues. Trimming left V 5 bases short and J 7 bases short, with 21 bases between. Germline loops: CDR1 SGHAT, CDR2 FQNNGV. DNA of the CDR3: TGTGCCAGCAGCATGGTACAGCAGAAAGGAGGGCAGCCCCAGCATTTT. Translating it yields CASSMVQQKGGQPQHF. The full variable domain, rest sourced from reference TRBV11-2 and TRBJ1-5, is EAGVAQSPRYKIIEKRQSVAFWCNPISGHATLYWYQQILGQGPKLLIQFQNNGVVDDSQLPKDRFSAERLKGVDSTLKIQPAKLEDSAVYLCASSMVQQKGGQPQHFGDGTRLSIL.

The chain recombines TRBV7-9 with TRBJ2-1, with 12 bases lining up with TRBD1. Germline CDR1 and CDR2: SEHNR and FQNEAQ (reference sequence). The CDR3 is 16 amino acids. V lost 5 bases and J lost 8; bases outside the gene matches: 10. CDR3 DNA: TGTGCCAGCAGCAAACAGGGACAGGGGGCCCTCGATGAGCAGTTCTTC. Its protein product is CASSKQGQGALDEQFF.

This chain links TRBV28 with TRBJ1-6; TRBD1 might be the D (5 bases). CDR3 length equals 15 residues. The germline CDR1 and CDR2 sequences are MDHEN and SYDVKM. Trimming stripped 1 base from V and 10 bases from J, with 14 bases between. For the CDR3, the DNA is TGTGCCAGCAGTTTATCCTCCAGGGTAGGATCACCCCTCCACTTT. It is translated as CASSLSSRVGSPLHF.

The chain couples TRBV10-3 to TRBJ2-7, with D possibly matching TRBD1 (5 bases). CDR3 length: 15 amino acids. V was shortened by 6 bases and J by 6 bases, with 21 bases between the two germline ends. Germline CDR1 ENHRY, CDR2 SYGVKD. The CDR3 DNA reads TGTGCCATCAGCACAGGAGCAGTCCTTTATGGCGAGCAGTACTTC. This sequence encodes CAISTGAVLYGEQYF.

This chain joins TRBV6-5 and TRBJ2-5, with D uncertain. Trimming removed 0 bases from V and 2 bases from J, with 7 bases in between. CDR3 size: 14 residues. Per the germline V gene, CDR1 is MNHEY and CDR2 is SVGAGI. The CDR3 nucleotides are TGTGCCAGCAGTTACTCGTGGCAGCAAGAGACCCAGTACTTC. Residues: CASSYSWQQETQYF.

This clone was counted only a few times. CDR3 DNA: TGTGCCAGCAGCCTACAGGCCACGAACACTGAAGCTTTCTTT. Translating gives CASSLQATNTEAFF. V and J are TRBV11-2 and TRBJ1-1; a possible D gene is TRBD1 (5 bases). V lost 5 bases and J 1 base, leaving 11 bases between the germline ends. Germline CDR1 reads SGHAT; CDR2 reads FQNNGV. The CDR3 is 14 amino acids.

The rearrangement joins TRBV7-2 to TRBJ2-3; 7 bases are shared with TRBD2. Germline V gene data show CDR1 as SGHTA and CDR2 as FQGNSA. V trimming: 10 bases; J trimming: 1 base; junction bases outside the gene matches: 8. CDR3 length: 14 amino acids. The CDR3 here is CANKLAPGTDTQYF. CDR3 nucleotide sequence: TGTGCCAACAAACTAGCGCCAGGCACAGATACGCAGTATTTT.

Comment on this clone: The same CDR3 is also encoded by other DNA sequences in this sample. The chain is built from TRBV19 and TRBJ1-5; D not certain. Trimming shortened V by 3 bases and J by 2 bases, and 8 bases separated the two germline ends. Germline V gene sequence: CDR1 LNHDA, CDR2 SQIVND (reference sequence). The CDR3 is 14 amino acids. For the CDR3, the DNA is TGTGCCAGTAGTATCGGGTGGGGCAATCAGCCCCAGCATTTT. Translation gives CASSIGWGNQPQHF.

This chain links TRBV27 with TRBJ2-7; 7 nucleotides match TRBD1. Germline-derived CDR1 and CDR2 are MNHEY and SMNVEV (reference sequence). The ends lost 5 bases at V and 3 bases at J; junction bases unmatched: 10. This CDR3 is 15 amino acids long. The DNA for the CDR3 is TGTGCCAGCAGTCTAGAGGGGACAGCCGGCTACGAGCAGTACTTC. It encodes CASSLEGTAGYEQYF.

The chain is built from TRBV5-4 and TRBJ1-2; D gene ambiguous. CDR3 length: 13 residues. Trimming took 0 bases from V and 7 from J, leaving 10 bases between them. Germline lookup yields CDR1 SGHNT and CDR2 YYREEE (reference sequence). CDR3 sequence reads: CASSLAQPGGYTF. Here the CDR3 DNA reads TGTGCCAGCAGCTTGGCACAGCCGGGTGGCTACACCTTC.

The chain is built from TRBV28 and TRBJ2-7, with D perhaps TRBD1 (5 bases). Germline V gene data show CDR1 as MDHEN and CDR2 as SYDVKM. Trimming cost V 4 bases and J 2 bases, with 12 bases left between them. This CDR3 contains 14 residues. The CDR3, as DNA: TGTGCCAGCAGTTGGGGCCGGAATACCTACGAGCAGTACTTC. It is translated as CASSWGRNTYEQYF.

The chain uses TRBV6-2 or TRBV6-3 and TRBJ1-4, with a possible D match to TRBD1 (5 bases). The V gene lost 2 bases and the J gene lost 8 bases, with 12 bases spanning the gap. CDR3 size: 14 residues. Germline loops: CDR1 MNHEY, CDR2 SVGEGT. DNA of the CDR3: TGTGCCAGCAGTTACCGGGGGTACTTAGAAAAACTGTTTTTT. It codes for CASSYRGYLEKLFF.

The gene calls are TRBV19 and TRBJ2-5; 12 bases align to TRBD2. The CDR3 covers 14 residues. Germline CDR1 reads LNHDA; CDR2 reads SQIVND (reference sequence). The J segment lost 6 bases and the V segment lost 3 bases, leaving 2 bases of the junction unmatched. As DNA, the CDR3 is TGTGCCAGTAGTATCGGACTAGCGGGACAGACCCAGTACTTC. Protein product: CASSIGLAGQTQYF. Based on the CDR3 plus reference TRBV19 and TRBJ2-5, the full variable domain is DGGITQSPKYLFRKEGQNVTLSCEQNLNHDAMYWYRQDPGQGLRLIYYSQIVNDFQKGDIAEGYSVSREKKESFPLTVTSAQKNPTAFYLCASSIGLAGQTQYFGPGTRLLVL.

J is TRBJ1-5 and V is TRBV6-1; D gene unclear. V shed 3 bases and J shed 3 bases, with 15 bases lying between them. Germline-derived CDR1 and CDR2 are MNHNS and SASEGT. The CDR3 has 16 amino acids. The DNA of the CDR3 is TGTGCCAGCAGTGACGAGGCGAGTTTGGTCAATCAGCCCCAGCATTTT. The encoded protein is CASSDEASLVNQPQHF.

This chain uses TRBV27 with TRBJ1-6; the D gene is possibly TRBD1 (5 bases). The length of the CDR3 is 16 residues. V dropped 2 bases and J dropped 3 bases, with 11 bases sitting between them. Germline CDR1 MNHEY, CDR2 SMNVEV (reference sequence). CDR3 in DNA: TGTGCCAGCAGTTTAAGGGGAGGGTACTATAATTCACCCCTCCACTTT. Amino acid sequence: CASSLRGGYYNSPLHF.

V and J are TRBV9 and TRBJ1-6, with D maybe TRBD1 (6 bases). There are 15 residues in the CDR3. Trimming pared 3 bases from V and 1 base from J, leaving 8 bases between. CDR1 is SGDLS, CDR2 YYNGEE, per germline. The CDR3 bases are TGTGCCAGCAGCGAGGGGGAATCCTATAATTCACCCCTCCACTTT. Residues: CASSEGESYNSPLHF.

As DNA, the CDR3 is TGTGCCACCAGCAGTGGGGGCACTGAAGCTTTCTTT. Its translation is CATSSGGTEAFF. The rearrangement links TRBV15 to TRBJ1-1, with a possible D match to TRBD1 (5 bases). The CDR3 runs to 12 residues. CDR1 is LNHNV and CDR2 is YYDKDF in the germline V gene (reference sequence). V shed 3 bases and J shed 4 bases, with 6 bases lying between them.

The chain is built from TRBV28 and TRBJ2-5; possibly TRBD2 for D (7 bases). The length of the CDR3 is 12 residues. Looked up from germline, CDR1 is MDHEN and CDR2 is SYDVKM. Trimming left V 5 bases short and J 7 bases short, with 11 bases between. The CDR3 DNA is TGTGCCAGCAGTGGGGGGGGGCGGACCCAGTACTTC. Translation: CASSGGGRTQYF. Supplemented by reference TRBV28 and TRBJ2-5, the full variable domain reads DVKVTQSSRYLVKRTGEKVFLECVQDMDHENMFWYRQDPGLGLRLIYFSYDVKMKEKGDIPEGYSVSREKKERFSLILESASTNQTSMYLCASSGGGRTQYFGPGTRLLVL.

This rearrangement joins TRBV6-1 to TRBJ2-1; possible D gene TRBD1, 6 bases. There are 15 residues in the CDR3. Trimming removed 1 base from V and 2 bases from J, with 9 bases in between. The V gene's germline CDR1 is MNHNS and CDR2 SASEGT. CDR3 in amino acids: CASSEDRVPYNEQFF. CDR3 sequence (DNA): TGTGCCAGCAGTGAAGACAGGGTTCCCTACAATGAGCAGTTCTTC.

The rearrangement joins TRBV6-6 to TRBJ2-7; 10 bases match TRBD2. This CDR3 region has 15 residues. V trimming: 5 bases; J trimming: 8 bases; junction bases outside the gene matches: 12. Germline assignment: CDR1 MNHNY and CDR2 SVGAGI (reference sequence). The CDR3 nucleotides are TGTGCCAGCAGTGGTCTAGCGGGAGAGCAGCAGAAGCAGTACTTC. Translating gives CASSGLAGEQQKQYF.

The chain has TRBV5-1 and TRBJ2-5; tentatively, D is TRBD1 (6 bases). The CDR3 covers 14 residues. Germline V gives CDR1 SGHRS, CDR2 YFSETQ. V dropped 1 base and J dropped 7 bases, with 14 bases sitting between them. CDR3: CASSLSGHEGTQYF. The CDR3 DNA reads as TGCGCCAGCAGCTTGTCGGGACATGAAGGGACCCAGTACTTC. The full variable domain, its missing parts supplied by reference TRBV5-1 and TRBJ2-5, is KAGVTQTPRYLIKTRGQQVTLSCSPISGHRSVSWYQQTPGQGLQFLFEYFSETQRNKGNFPGRFSGRQFSNSRSEMNVSTLELGDSALYLCASSLSGHEGTQYFGPGTRLLVL.

CDR3 nucleotide sequence: TGTGCCATCAGTTGGCGGGACAACTCCTACGAGCAGTACTTC. Encoded protein: CAISWRDNSYEQYF. This chain connects TRBV10-3 to TRBJ2-7; D may be TRBD1 or TRBD2 (6 bases each). The ends were cut back, 5 bases at V and 0 bases at J, with 11 bases in the middle. The length of the CDR3 is 14 residues. Germline V lookup: CDR1 ENHRY, CDR2 SYGVKD.

The chain combines TRBV19 with TRBJ2-1; tentative D call: TRBD2 (6 bases). Germline assignment: CDR1 LNHDA and CDR2 SQIVND (reference sequence). The V end lost 8 bases, the J end lost 9 bases, and 20 bases lay between the germline ends. The CDR3 runs 14 residues. The CDR3 DNA reads TGTGCCAGTTCAAATTTCGGAGGGTCCGCTGAGCAGTTCTTC. It yields the protein CASSNFGGSAEQFF.

CDR3 DNA sequence: TGTGCCAGCCGGGGACCCTCTTCAGGCACCGGGGAGCTGTTTTTT. Translating it yields CASRGPSSGTGELFF. The V and J genes are TRBV6-5 and TRBJ2-2; D could derive from TRBD1 or TRBD2 (5 bases each). This CDR3 is built from 15 residues. The V gene's germline CDR1 is MNHEY and CDR2 SVGAGI. V lost 8 bases and J 4 bases, leaving 17 bases between the germline ends.

This clone was found once. The rearrangement links TRBV30 to TRBJ2-3, with a tentative D call TRBD1 (6 bases). CDR3 length: 13 residues. CDR1 GTSNPN and CDR2 SVGIG come from the germline V gene (reference sequence). V gave up 3 bases and J gave up 10 bases, with 17 bases separating them. CDR3 in amino acids: CAWRRETGFPQYF. The CDR3 DNA sequence: TGTGCCTGGAGGCGAGAGACAGGTTTTCCGCAGTATTTT.

The chain employs TRBV30 and TRBJ2-1, with 13 bases aligning to TRBD2. The germline V gene encodes CDR1 GTSNPN and CDR2 SVGIG (reference sequence). The CDR3 contains 17 residues. Losses at the gene ends were 2 bases for V and 7 bases for J; bases not matched to a gene: 11. CDR3 DNA sequence: TGTGCCTGGAGTCTATCTAGGACTAGCGGGAGCCGGAATGAGCAGTTCTTC. It encodes CAWSLSRTSGSRNEQFF. The full variable domain, in which reference TRBV30 and TRBJ2-1 provide the parts outside the CDR3, is SQTIHQWPATLVQPVGSPLSLECTVEGTSNPNLYWYRQAAGRGLQLLFYSVGIGQISSEVPQNLSASRPQDRQFILSSKKLLLSDSGFYLCAWSLSRTSGSRNEQFFGPGTRLTVL.

The genes are TRBV13 and TRBJ2-5, with D perhaps TRBD1 or TRBD2 (5 bases each). Trimming took 0 bases from V and 2 from J, leaving 13 bases between them. The CDR3 runs to 16 residues. CDR1 and CDR2 (germline): PRHDT, FYEKMQ (reference sequence). This CDR3 reads CASSLGVGTLQETQYF. CDR3 DNA: TGTGCCAGCAGCTTAGGAGTAGGGACGTTACAAGAGACCCAGTACTTC.

The rearrangement joins TRBV25-1 to TRBJ1-1; 8 nucleotides match TRBD1. The trim removed 3 bases at V and 3 bases at J, leaving 6 bases unmatched. The germline V gene encodes CDR1 MGHDK and CDR2 SYGVNS. This CDR3 contains 15 residues. CDR3 sequence (DNA): TGTGCCAGCAGTGAGTTACAGGGGGGGCACACTGAAGCTTTCTTT. Its translation is CASSELQGGHTEAFF.

This clone appeared a few times. The chain couples TRBV12-3 or TRBV12-4 to TRBJ1-3; D not resolved. The CDR3 is 13 amino acids. Deletions cut 8 bases from V and 2 bases from J, with 10 bases between. The CDR3 protein is CASSGGTGNTIYF. The CDR3 DNA follows: TGTGCCAGCTCAGGAGGAACTGGAAACACCATATATTTT.

This clone was seen a single time. This chain connects TRBV11-3 to TRBJ2-1; 7 nucleotides line up with TRBD2. The CDR3 contains 15 residues. CDR1 is SGHNT and CDR2 is YENEEA in the germline V gene. Trimming took 1 base from V and 4 from J; bases not matched to a gene: 4. The chain's CDR3 is CASSLGSGGYNEQFF. Written as DNA, the CDR3 is TGTGCCAGCAGCTTAGGCTCGGGAGGTTACAATGAGCAGTTCTTC.